Below, 21 T cell receptor beta chains from the same sample are listed, as sequenced in a study of cytomegalovirus exposure and HLA in healthy donors. In the PCR, 60 Vbeta and 13 Jbeta primers were used. Repertoires were generated with immunoSEQ multiplex PCR, while TCRdb's copy carries only in-frame clones and drops some. The sample has approximately 150,000 clones, roughly 77% seen once; the top ten hold around 3%. Sequenced input: PBMCs. These receptor sequences come from a woman in her 40s in good health and CMV-seropositive.

The rearrangement uses TRBV6-5 and TRBJ2-5, with 9 bases matching TRBD2. The CDR3 sequence is 13 residues long. Per germline, CDR1 MNHEY and CDR2 SVGAGI. Trimming took 7 bases from V and 4 from J; bases not matched to a gene: 4. Here the CDR3 reads CASKAGGRETQYF. The CDR3, as DNA: TGTGCCAGCAAAGCGGGGGGCCGAGAGACCCAGTACTTC.

This rearrangement joins TRBV29-1 to TRBJ2-7; TRBD2 might be the D (5 bases). The V and J ends lost 4 bases and 0 bases respectively, with 13 bases between them. CDR1 SQVTM and CDR2 ANQGSEA come from the germline V gene. There are 14 residues in the CDR3. CDR3 loop: CSVAFRDYSYEQYF. CDR3 coding DNA: TGCAGCGTTGCGTTCCGGGATTACTCCTACGAGCAGTACTTC.

The chain is built from TRBV6-1 and TRBJ1-2, with D maybe TRBD1 (5 bases). The CDR3 is made up of 12 amino acids. With 6 bases removed from V and 2 bases from J, the gap between germline ends came to 7 bases. Per the germline V gene, CDR1 is MNHNS and CDR2 is SASEGT. CDR3 coding DNA: TGTGCCAGCAGCTCAGGGAACTATGGCTACACCTTC. Protein sequence: CASSSGNYGYTF.

J is TRBJ2-7 and V is TRBV29-1; D perhaps matches TRBD1 (5 bases). Trimming shortened V by 6 bases and J by 1 base, and 16 bases separated the two germline ends. In germline, CDR1 is SQVTM, CDR2 ANQGSEA. The CDR3 extends over 14 amino acids. Here the CDR3 DNA reads TGCAGCGTCCCCCGTGTCCAGGGATCCTACGAGCAGTACTTC. It is translated as CSVPRVQGSYEQYF.

V gene TRBV7-9 combines with J gene TRBJ1-2; tentative D call: TRBD1 (6 bases). The germline V gene encodes CDR1 SEHNR and CDR2 FQNEAQ (reference sequence). The CDR3 covers 15 residues. Between the trimmed V and J ends, which lost 0 bases and 7 bases, there was a span of 15 bases. CDR3 DNA sequence: TGTGCCAGCAGCTTAGCGACAGGATGGGGGGGTGGCTACACCTTC. Encoded protein: CASSLATGWGGGYTF.

The V gene is TRBV2, the J gene TRBJ1-3; D remains ambiguous. The germline gives CDR1 SNHLY, CDR2 FYNNEI. V lost 8 bases to trimming and J lost 4 bases, with 15 bases between them. The CDR3 length is 14 residues. In nucleotides, the CDR3 is TGTGCCAGCGTTTCTAGCTCTAGGGGAAACACCATATATTTT. This codes for CASVSSSRGNTIYF.

V gene TRBV30 combines with J gene TRBJ1-1; D gene uncertain. The CDR3 sequence is 11 residues long. Germline CDR1 reads GTSNPN; CDR2 reads SVGIG (reference sequence). V was clipped by 6 bases and J by 8 bases, with 13 bases between them. The CDR3 spells CACSSEVEAFF. The CDR3 nucleotides read TGTGCCTGCAGCTCGGAGGTGGAAGCTTTCTTT.

The chain combines TRBV28 with TRBJ1-1, with D perhaps TRBD1 (6 bases). Germline loops: CDR1 MDHEN, CDR2 SYDVKM. V was cut by 6 bases and J by 3 bases, with 20 bases left in between. The CDR3 is made up of 16 amino acids. CDR3 in DNA: TGTGCCAGCAGCCCTGGGGGGGCTGAGGGGGACACTGAAGCTTTCTTT. It translates to CASSPGGAEGDTEAFF. Drawing the rest from reference TRBV28 and TRBJ1-1, the complete variable domain is DVKVTQSSRYLVKRTGEKVFLECVQDMDHENMFWYRQDPGLGLRLIYFSYDVKMKEKGDIPEGYSVSREKKERFSLILESASTNQTSMYLCASSPGGAEGDTEAFFGQGTRLTVV.

CDR3: CASSLAAGGEYEQYF. DNA of the CDR3: TGCGCCAGCAGCTTGGCGGCAGGAGGCGAATACGAGCAGTACTTC. The chain couples TRBV5-1 to TRBJ2-7, with D possibly being TRBD2 (5 bases). V was pared by 0 bases and J by 4 bases, with 14 bases between. The CDR3 contains 15 residues. Looked up from germline, CDR1 is SGHRS and CDR2 is YFSETQ.

This chain joins TRBV2 and TRBJ2-7; no clear D. This CDR3 has 14 residues. V was pared by 3 bases and J by 2 bases, with 11 bases between. Germline V CDR1 and CDR2: SNHLY, FYNNEI. The CDR3 bases are TGTGCCAGCAGTGACTACCGAAACCCCTACGAGCAGTACTTC. Translating it yields CASSDYRNPYEQYF.

This clone was counted between two and nine times. This chain joins TRBV4-1 and TRBJ2-7, with 10 bases that match TRBD2. J was trimmed by 2 bases and V by 4 bases; bases with no gene match: 5. This CDR3 is built from 15 residues. The germline gives CDR1 MGHRA, CDR2 YSYEKL. CDR3 residues: CASSLTSGETYEQYF. The CDR3 region has the DNA TGCGCCAGCAGCCTTACTAGCGGGGAAACCTACGAGCAGTACTTC.

In regard to this clone: Because the CDR3's place on the DNA is in doubt, the DNA is left out and the CDR3 is given as listed by TCRdb. The genes are TRBV19 and TRBJ2-5; the D segment call TRBD2 is taken from the table without a DNA check. The germline gives CDR1 LNHDA, CDR2 SQIVND (reference sequence). Including both end residues, the CDR3 is 15 amino acids long. The CDR3 loop reads CASSSGLGPPYEQYF.

This rearrangement joins TRBV6-1 to TRBJ2-1, with 11 bases identical to TRBD2. The CDR3 extends over 15 amino acids. From germline, CDR1 is MNHNS and CDR2 SASEGT. With 6 bases clipped from V and 3 bases from J, the junction kept 4 bases outside the gene matches. CDR3 in DNA: TGTGCCAGCAGCGATACTAGCGGGAGCTACAATGAGCAGTTCTTC. Residues: CASSDTSGSYNEQFF.

The V gene is TRBV7-2, the J gene TRBJ1-4, with a possible D match to TRBD1 (6 bases). The CDR3 is 16 residues long. Germline CDR1 and CDR2: SGHTA and FQGNSA. The ends were cut back, 5 bases at V and 1 base at J, with 14 bases in the middle. The CDR3 nucleotides read TGTGCCAGCAGCCCCGGGACACAAGGAACTAATGAAAAACTGTTTTTT. It yields the protein CASSPGTQGTNEKLFF.

This clone has just a few counts. This rearrangement joins TRBV27 to TRBJ2-4; D is perhaps TRBD1 (5 bases). CDR1 and CDR2 from the germline V gene are MNHEY and SMNVEV (reference sequence). The germline V and J ends were trimmed by 4 bases and 2 bases, with 6 bases remaining between them. This CDR3 region has 13 residues. CDR3 region: CASSSGPKNIQYF. The CDR3 DNA is TGTGCCAGCAGTTCAGGGCCCAAAAACATTCAGTACTTC.

As regards this clone: At one end the junction does not follow the germline gene, possibly because of a read error. The chain recombines TRBV7-2 with TRBJ2-7; 9 nucleotides line up with TRBD1. The CDR3 length is 13 residues. CDR1 and CDR2 from the germline V gene are SGHTA and FQGNSA. The DNA for the CDR3 is TGTGCCAGCAGCCAAACCGGGACAGGGTTGGAGGACTTC. It specifies CASSQTGTGLEDF.

The chain couples TRBV9 to TRBJ1-1, with a weak D call TRBD1 (6 bases). The CDR3 sequence is 14 residues long. V gave up 4 bases and J gave up 1 base, with 11 bases separating them. The V gene's germline CDR1 is SGDLS and CDR2 YYNGEE. The CDR3 spells CASSSQTGNTEAFF. CDR3 nucleotide sequence: TGTGCCAGCAGCTCTCAGACAGGGAACACTGAAGCTTTCTTT.

The chain carries TRBV6-6 and TRBJ1-5, with a weak D call TRBD1 (6 bases). The length of the CDR3 is 14 residues. Germline V lookup: CDR1 MNHNY, CDR2 SVGAGI (reference sequence). V was trimmed by 5 bases and J by 3 bases, leaving 11 bases between them. The DNA of the CDR3 is TGTGCCAGCAGTCAACAGGGATTCAATCAGCCCCAGCATTTT. This encodes CASSQQGFNQPQHF.

The chain combines TRBV25-1 with TRBJ2-3, with 7 bases matching TRBD2. Trimming removed 5 bases from V and 2 bases from J; junction bases left unmatched: 7. The CDR3 has 15 residues. The germline gives CDR1 MGHDK, CDR2 SYGVNS. The CDR3, as DNA: TGTGCCAGCAGTCTCCAGCGGGACCCCACAGATACGCAGTATTTT. This sequence encodes CASSLQRDPTDTQYF.

J is TRBJ2-1 and V is TRBV5-4; D might be TRBD2 (5 bases). The CDR3 contains 14 residues. CDR1 and CDR2 from the germline V gene are SGHNT and YYREEE (reference sequence). Trimming shortened V by 2 bases and J by 5 bases, and 11 bases separated the two germline ends. The CDR3 DNA reads TGTGCCAGCAGCTTAGCGGCCTTTAACAATGAGCAGTTCTTC. Its translation is CASSLAAFNNEQFF.

For this clone: This CDR3 is also generated by other DNA sequences in the sample. This rearrangement joins TRBV10-3 to TRBJ1-1; D not certain. With 0 bases removed from V and 4 bases from J, the gap between germline ends came to 6 bases. This CDR3 has 13 amino acids. Germline CDR1 is ENHRY and CDR2 is SYGVKD. The CDR3 region is CAISESGSTEAFF. The CDR3 DNA reads as TGTGCCATCAGTGAGTCTGGGAGCACTGAAGCTTTCTTT.